This section outlines one T cell receptor beta chain sequence together with its context. Every participant gave one or more pre-ART and two or more post-ART PBMC samples. The entry originates in a study of long-term antiretroviral therapy in people with HIV. The wider study: There is a gap of about a decade between the earliest samples and the later 2015 immediate-ART recommendation.

Trimming took 6 bases from V and 0 from J, leaving 9 bases between them. Germline assignment: CDR1 MDHEN and CDR2 SYDVKM. The CDR3 sequence is 13 residues long. immunoSEQ v3.0 was run at survey level. Clones were read by immunoSEQ multiplex PCR, and TCRdb kept only the in-frame ones, dropping some. The sample lists under 30,000 clones, roughly 80% occurring once. V usage is TRBV28 and J usage is TRBJ2-7; D unresolved. Sample: unsorted PBMCs, taken 0.7 years before starting antiretroviral therapy. This TCR was recovered from a man aged 25 to 40 with HIV. This CDR3 is CASSLFPSYEQYF. In DNA, the CDR3 is TGTGCCAGCAGCCTCTTCCCCTCCTACGAGCAGTACTTC.